Listed here is a single T cell receptor beta chain. The target antigen is unknown. Using immunoSEQ multiplex PCR, the repertoire was profiled, and TCRdb retains in-frame clones only, with some absent. The data hold some 110,000 clones, with 86% observed a single time. Doses given second, at about 4 or about 12 weeks, were pooled. The sample originates from a study of T cell responses to AZD1222 COVID-19 vaccine. Study observations and caveats: Donors were largely white British and mainly female; clonal diversity was possibly underestimated. Nearly half of spike-specific TCRs reportedly target unmutated variant regions. Regions 160-218 and 743-854 dominated among vaccine-associated CD4 TCRs spanning spike.

The length of the CDR3 is 13 residues. Germline assignment: CDR1 MDHEN and CDR2 SYDVKM. V shed 4 bases and J 3 bases; nucleotides not matched to a gene: 2. Sample: peripheral blood, taken 28 days after the second AZD1222 dose. The V gene is TRBV28, the J gene TRBJ2-5; 7 bases match TRBD1. The receptor was isolated from an adult who received the AZD1222 COVID-19 vaccine. The CDR3 reads CASSSGGEETQYF. The CDR3 DNA is TGTGCCAGCAGTTCAGGGGGTGAAGAGACCCAGTACTTC.